The 8 T cell receptor beta chains presented below share a single source sample, sequenced in a study of post-analysis software for immune sequencing data. Study-wide results and limits: Four or five TRBV segments were more frequent in patients than controls; TRBV5-6, TRBV5-1 and TRBV20-1 belonged to this group.

Unique molecular identifiers had been added to the TCR beta cDNA libraries. A single record per CDR3 protein comes from TCRdb applying MiXCR to the PCR reads. The table records about 400,000 distinct CDR3 sequences, less than 40% of them present only once. The antigens of these receptors remain unknown. Sequencing was performed on blood. Every receptor here comes from a girl between 5 and 17 years old with multiple sclerosis.

The gene calls are TRBV2 and TRBJ2-5; 12 bases fit TRBD1. This CDR3 has 15 amino acids. Germline assignment: CDR1 SNHLY and CDR2 FYNNEI. V shed 7 bases and J 5 bases; nucleotides not matched to a gene: 8. In DNA, the CDR3 is TGTGCCAGCACCGGGACAGGGGGCTTTGGGGAGACCCAGTACTTC. Residues: CASTGTGGFGETQYF.

The chain carries TRBV5-1 and TRBJ2-1; 7 nucleotides line up with TRBD2. Germline assignment: CDR1 SGHRS and CDR2 YFSETQ. V lost 0 bases, J lost 0 bases, and 9 bases stayed unmatched. The CDR3 runs to 18 residues. CDR3 amino acids: CASSLALRGYRSYNEQFF. In DNA, the CDR3 is TGCGCCAGCAGCTTGGCCCTGCGGGGGTATCGCTCCTACAATGAGCAGTTCTTC.

This clonotype was seen many times. The CDR3 here is CASSLSPEKLFF. The CDR3 DNA reads TGTGCCAGCAGCTTAAGCCCCGAAAAACTGTTTTTT. V is TRBV7-8 and J is TRBJ1-4; D not resolved. The V end lost 2 bases, the J end lost 8 bases, and 6 bases lay between the germline ends. Per germline, CDR1 SGHVS and CDR2 FQNEAQ. The CDR3 has 12 residues.

The chain employs TRBV12-3 or TRBV12-4 and TRBJ1-2, with D unclear. The CDR3 has 12 amino acids. Trimming cost V 3 bases and J 8 bases, with 10 bases left between them. CDR3 loop: CASSFTGRGYTF. The CDR3 DNA reads TGTGCCAGCAGTTTTACGGGCCGCGGCTACACCTTC.

Only a few counts were recorded for this clonotype. The chain has TRBV6-5 and TRBJ2-5; the D gene is possibly TRBD1 (5 bases). The V end was cut by 2 bases, the J end by 5 bases, with 9 bases between. Germline V gene lookup returns CDR1 MNHEY and CDR2 SVGAGI. CDR3 size: 13 residues. CDR3 residues: CASSYGAWETQYF. The DNA for the CDR3 is TGTGCCAGCAGTTACGGGGCCTGGGAGACCCAGTACTTC.

V is TRBV5-1 and J is TRBJ2-3; 11 nucleotides match TRBD2. CDR1 and CDR2 (germline): SGHRS, YFSETQ. The junction had 6 bases not matched to a gene; V was cut back by 0 bases and J by 0 bases. The CDR3 has 18 residues. The CDR3 sequence: CASSLALAGGTSTDTQYF. In DNA, the CDR3 is TGCGCCAGCAGCTTGGCTCTAGCGGGGGGAACTAGCACAGATACGCAGTATTTT.

The rearrangement links TRBV6-5 to TRBJ2-5; 11 positions agree with TRBD2. With 2 bases clipped from V and 4 bases from J, the junction kept 3 bases outside the gene matches. Per the germline V gene, CDR1 is MNHEY and CDR2 is SVGAGI. The CDR3 consists of 15 residues. The CDR3, as DNA: TGTGCCAGCAGTTACGGACTAGCGGGCCCAGAGACCCAGTACTTC. This encodes CASSYGLAGPETQYF.

This clonotype has just a few counts. J is TRBJ2-5 and V is TRBV20-1, with D tentatively TRBD1 (7 bases). Germline values: CDR1 DFQATT, CDR2 SNEGSKA (reference sequence). The CDR3 sequence is 15 residues long. The V gene lost 0 bases and the J gene lost 7 bases, with 18 bases spanning the gap. The CDR3 sequence is CSARDGQGGSGTQYF. The CDR3 nucleotides read TGCAGTGCTAGAGATGGGCAGGGGGGATCAGGGACCCAGTACTTC.